The T cell receptor beta chain described here comes from a study of shared clonotypes between healthy human individuals. Repertoires were generated with immunoSEQ multiplex PCR, while TCRdb's copy carries only in-frame clones and drops some. The sample has 1.5 million to 1.9 million clones, nearly 99% seen once. The CDR3 runs to 13 residues. Germline V gene lookup returns CDR1 SGHTA and CDR2 FQGTGA. Unmatched junction bases numbered 5, after V lost 4 bases and J lost 9 bases. Donation came from healthy HIV-negative adults that had no recent acute infections or vaccinations. The chain employs TRBV7-3 and TRBJ2-1, with TRBD2 matching 8 bases. The receptor comes from a man aged 25 to 45 in good health. The sample consisted of naive CD4+ T cells sorted from blood. Subset indicated: CD45RA+ positively selected. Here the CDR3 DNA reads TGTGCCAGCAGCTCCAGCGGGAGAAGTGAGCAGTTCTTC. This gives the protein CASSSSGRSEQFF.